The 29 T cell receptor beta chains below come from one sample, sequenced in a study of tumor and adjacent non-tumor tissue in lung cancer. RNA was extracted from bulk tissue without any cell sorting. A modified ARM-PCR protocol with three rounds of nested PCR amplified TCRbeta. In TCRdb, the multiplex PCR reads were re-called with MiXCR into one record per CDR3 protein. Among more than 85,000 distinct CDR3 sequences, 84% were seen once, and the ten largest hold 22%. Source material: lung tumor tissue. These receptors were collected from a man in his 70s with non-small cell lung cancer.

Points on this clonotype: One base away lies a much larger clone, so this may be a sequencing read error. The V gene is TRBV20-1, the J gene TRBJ1-2, with D possibly TRBD1 on 5 matching bases. CDR1 is DFQATT, CDR2 SNEGSKA, per germline (reference sequence). V was trimmed by 3 bases and J by 9 bases, leaving 17 bases between them. The CDR3 totals 13 residues. The CDR3 nucleotides are TGCAGTGCTAGTGCCGGGACTCGTTATCGCTACACCTTC. Its protein is CSASAGTRYRYTF.

As regards this clonotype: This sequence may be a read error, since a much larger clone differs from it by one base. This chain links TRBV5-1 with TRBJ2-1; D possibly corresponds to TRBD2 (6 bases). CDR1 is SGHRS, CDR2 YFSETQ, per germline. The CDR3 covers 16 residues. The CDR3 is CTSSSKPGLDYNEQFF. CDR3 bases: TGCACCAGCAGCTCGAAACCGGGACTGGATTACAATGAGCAGTTCTTC. The full variable domain, with the rest looked up from reference TRBV5-1 and TRBJ2-1, is KAGVTQTPRYLIKTRGQQVTLSCSPISGHRSVSWYQQTPGQGLQFLFEYFSETQRNKGNFPGRFSGRQFSNSRSEMNVSTLELGDSALYLCTSSSKPGLDYNEQFFGPGTRLTVL.

V is TRBV11-2 and J is TRBJ2-1; a weak D match, TRBD2 (6 bases). The V and J ends lost 1 base and 7 bases respectively, with 11 bases between them. The CDR3 runs to 14 residues. Germline CDR1 is SGHAT and CDR2 is FQNNGV. As DNA, the CDR3 is TGTGCCAGCAGCTTAGCGGGAGAGCGTAATGAGCAGTTCTTC. Translating it yields CASSLAGERNEQFF. Supplemented by reference TRBV11-2 and TRBJ2-1, the full variable domain reads EAGVAQSPRYKIIEKRQSVAFWCNPISGHATLYWYQQILGQGPKLLIQFQNNGVVDDSQLPKDRFSAERLKGVDSTLKIQPAKLEDSAVYLCASSLAGERNEQFFGPGTRLTVL.

Turning to this clonotype: One end of the junction does not line up with germline, which may come from a read error. V is TRBV6-5 and J is TRBJ1-6, with TRBD1 identical over 7 bases. Germline V CDR1 and CDR2: MNHEY, SVGAGI. The CDR3 is made up of 16 amino acids. The CDR3 spells CASSDRVGTYNSPFHF. CDR3 DNA: TGTGCCAGCAGTGACAGGGTGGGCACATATAATTCACCCTTCCACTTT.

This clonotype occurred many times. A much larger clone differs from this one at a single base, so this may be a read error. This CDR3 is missing its conserved last phenylalanine or tryptophan, likely due to a read error. The chain has TRBV6-6 and TRBJ1-3; D might be TRBD1 (5 bases). The V end was cut by 0 bases, the J end by 5 bases, with 5 bases between. Germline V gene data show CDR1 as MNHNY and CDR2 as SVGAGI (reference sequence). The CDR3 is 13 residues long. This CDR3 reads CASSYSDRNTIYL. The CDR3 nucleotides read TGTGCCAGCAGTTACTCGGACAGAAACACCATATATCTT.

The genes are TRBV20-1 and TRBJ2-7; perhaps TRBD1 as D (6 bases). Trimming took off 3 bases at V and 5 bases at J, with 17 bases between the two ends. Germline V gene sequence: CDR1 DFQATT, CDR2 SNEGSKA (reference sequence). The CDR3 is made up of 14 amino acids. The CDR3 spells CSASPTGTLNEQYF. CDR3 DNA sequence: TGCAGTGCTAGCCCTACAGGGACCCTCAACGAGCAGTACTTC.

With respect to this clonotype: No conserved phenylalanine or tryptophan is present at the end of the CDR3, so a read error is the likely explanation. The V and J genes are TRBV29-1 and TRBJ1-2; no clear D. CDR1 SQVTM and CDR2 ANQGSEA come from the germline V gene. The germline V and J ends were trimmed by 8 bases and 6 bases, with 28 bases remaining between them. The CDR3 spans 16 residues. The CDR3 protein is CSIIPYQYSGEDGYTL. CDR3 nucleotide sequence: TGCAGCATTATCCCCTATCAATACTCGGGAGAAGATGGCTACACCTTG.

As to this clonotype: A read error may produce the germline difference seen at one junction end. The rearrangement links TRBV12-3 or TRBV12-4 to TRBJ2-1; D is undetermined. This CDR3 spans 15 amino acids. CDR3 amino acids: CASTPNWDSYDEQFF. The CDR3 coding sequence is TGTGCCAGCACCCCAAACTGGGATTCCTACGATGAGCAGTTCTTC.

To note about this clonotype: This CDR3 is missing its conserved last phenylalanine or tryptophan, likely due to a read error. This chain links TRBV5-4 with TRBJ2-1; possibly TRBD1 for D (6 bases). This CDR3 is built from 15 residues. CDR1 and CDR2 from the germline V gene are SGHNT and YYREEE (reference sequence). CDR3 in amino acids: CASRFGGRMGNEQFL. In DNA, the CDR3 is TGTGCGAGCAGATTTGGGGGCAGGATGGGGAATGAGCAGTTCTTA.

A note on this clonotype: A junction end diverges from the germline sequence, so it may reflect a read error. The chain carries TRBV28 and TRBJ2-7; TRBD2 agrees at 10 bases. Germline CDR1 MDHEN, CDR2 SYDVKM. This CDR3 is 17 amino acids long. Written as DNA, the CDR3 is TGTGCGAGCAGTACACAATCCCCGGGACTAGCGTTAGACGAGCAGTACTTC. Its translation is CASSTQSPGLALDEQYF.

To note about this clonotype: Given the absence of the conserved phenylalanine or tryptophan at the CDR3 end, a read error is likely. The chain recombines TRBV29-1 with TRBJ2-5, with D possibly called TRBD1 or TRBD2 (5 bases each). CDR3 size: 12 residues. Germline V gene lookup returns CDR1 SQVTM and CDR2 ANQGSEA. Trimming stripped 3 bases from V and 4 bases from J, with 9 bases between. CDR3 region: CSVEARGETQYL. The CDR3 DNA reads TGCAGCGTTGAGGCGAGGGGAGAGACCCAGTACCTC.

About this clonotype itself: One end of the junction varies from germline; a read error may be responsible. The chain employs TRBV5-6 and TRBJ2-3, with D possibly matching TRBD2 (5 bases). Germline V gene data show CDR1 as SGHDT and CDR2 as YYEEEE. The CDR3 runs 15 residues. In nucleotides, the CDR3 is TGTGCCAGCAGCCCCACGGACTGGGAAACAGATACGCAATATTTT. Translation gives CASSPTDWETDTQYF.

This clonotype was picked up one time. Compared with germline, one end of the junction differs, possibly owing to a read error. The genes are TRBV4-1 and TRBJ2-5; a possible D gene is TRBD1 (6 bases). In germline, CDR1 is MGHRA, CDR2 YSYEKL. The CDR3 is made up of 14 amino acids. The CDR3 loop is CASSRGTQQETQYF. The CDR3 nucleotides are TGCGCCAGCAGCAGGGGGACACAACAAGAGACACAGTACTTC.

A word on this clonotype: One end of the junction is discordant with germline, which a read error may explain. V usage is TRBV6-5 and J usage is TRBJ2-1; tentatively, D is TRBD1 (5 bases). Germline lookup yields CDR1 MNHEY and CDR2 SVGAGI. The CDR3 is 16 residues long. CDR3 sequence reads: CASSHGVGDYYNEQLF. CDR3 coding DNA: TGTGCCAGCAGTCACGGTGTAGGGGATTACTACAATGAGCAGCTCTTC.

Regarding this clonotype: At one end the junction does not follow the germline gene, possibly because of a read error. The chain couples TRBV6-6 to TRBJ2-7, with TRBD1 matching over 7 bases. Germline V gives CDR1 MNHNY, CDR2 SVGAGI (reference sequence). The CDR3 covers 14 residues. This chain's CDR3 is CTSSYNRGSCEQYF. The CDR3 DNA is TGTACCAGCAGTTACAACAGGGGATCCTGCGAGCAGTACTTC.

Notes on this clonotype: Given a much more abundant clone one base away, this may be a read error. The chain joins TRBV14 to TRBJ2-2; D is uncertain. The germline V gene has CDR1 SGHDN and CDR2 FVKESK. CDR3 length equals 17 residues. Trimming cost V 7 bases and J 5 bases, with 23 bases left between them. The CDR3: CASNQDGPDQRTGELFF. Written as DNA, the CDR3 is TGTGCCAGCAACCAGGACGGTCCCGACCAGAGGACCGGGGAGCTGTTTTTT.

Note on this clonotype: At one end, the junction sequence differs from germline, possibly due to a read error. This rearrangement joins TRBV12-3 or TRBV12-4 to TRBJ2-1; 9 positions agree with TRBD2. The length of the CDR3 is 15 residues. The CDR3 DNA sequence: TGTGCCGGCAGGCCCGGGCGTAGCGGGAGTAATGAGCAGTTCTTC. This encodes CAGRPGRSGSNEQFF.

Concerning this clonotype: The junction does not match germline at one end; this may be a read error. V gene TRBV14 combines with J gene TRBJ2-3; D is ambiguous. The CDR3 sequence is 11 residues long. Germline V gene sequence: CDR1 SGHDN, CDR2 FVKESK. In DNA form, the CDR3 reads TGTACCAGCAGCGAACGTGCCACGCAGTATTTT. Its translation: CTSSERATQYF.

This clonotype appeared a single time. The chain joins TRBV29-1 to TRBJ2-1; D remains unclear. This CDR3 contains 16 residues. Germline CDR1 is SQVTM and CDR2 is ANQGSEA. With 2 bases removed from V and 5 bases from J, the gap between germline ends came to 19 bases. CDR3 DNA: TGCAGCGTTGAATTCTATGGCAACGCGGTGGACAATGAGCAGTTCTTC. Residues: CSVEFYGNAVDNEQFF.

This clonotype appeared a single time. The junction differs from germline at one of its ends, possibly a read error. This sequence joins TRBV5-6 and TRBJ2-5; D might be TRBD2 (5 bases). Germline V lookup: CDR1 SGHDT, CDR2 YYEEEE. This CDR3 contains 13 residues. CDR3 region: CASSPKSWETQNF. CDR3 sequence (DNA): TGTGCCAGCAGCCCCAAGTCGTGGGAGACGCAGAACTTC.

CDR3 coding DNA: TGTGCCAGCAGCCTACCCGGCGGCTACGAGCAGTACTTC. Amino acids: CASSLPGGYEQYF. The V and J genes are TRBV11-1 and TRBJ2-7; no firm D call. Trimming stripped 5 bases from V and 3 bases from J, with 11 bases between. This CDR3 has 13 amino acids. Germline loops: CDR1 SGHAT, CDR2 FQDESV (reference sequence).

Concerning this clonotype: The junction departs from the called germline gene at one end, perhaps through a read error. The genes are TRBV11-3 and TRBJ2-2; 9 nucleotides match TRBD1. The CDR3 has 15 amino acids. Germline CDR1 and CDR2: SGHNT and YENEEA. The CDR3 sequence: CASIGQGRNIGELSF. In DNA form, the CDR3 reads TGTGCCAGCATAGGACAGGGGAGGAACATCGGGGAGCTGTCTTTT.

This clonotype was seen many times. The rearrangement joins TRBV18 to TRBJ2-7; D is ambiguous. Trimming took 4 bases from V and 0 from J, leaving 10 bases between them. The CDR3 extends over 14 amino acids. CDR1 is KGHSH, CDR2 LQKENI, per germline. CDR3 protein: CASSQLDGSYEQYF. CDR3 nucleotide sequence: TGTGCCAGCTCACAACTCGACGGCTCCTACGAGCAGTACTTC.

The rearrangement uses TRBV7-9 and TRBJ2-3; no clear D gene. The CDR3 length is 14 residues. With 1 base removed from V and 7 bases from J, the gap between germline ends came to 12 bases. Germline CDR1 and CDR2: SEHNR and FQNEAQ (reference sequence). The CDR3 DNA reads TGTGCCAGCAGCTTAGTGGGTCCGGCAAATACGCAGTATTTT. Protein: CASSLVGPANTQYF.

This clonotype was counted between two and nine times. At one boundary the junction diverges from the germline segment, which might be a read error. This chain uses TRBV28 with TRBJ1-2, with 7 bases lining up with TRBD1. CDR1 and CDR2 (germline): MDHEN, SYDVKM. The length of the CDR3 is 13 residues. CDR3 amino acids: CVSSLGQTYGYTF. The CDR3 DNA is TGTGTCAGCAGTCTGGGACAGACCTATGGCTACACCTTC.

Comments on this clonotype: The conserved phenylalanine or tryptophan is not found at the CDR3 terminus, so this likely reflects a read error. The rearrangement links TRBV6-1 to TRBJ2-6, with TRBD2 matching over 11 bases. The CDR3 totals 18 residues. CDR1 and CDR2 from the germline V gene are MNHNS and SASEGT. DNA of the CDR3: TGTGCCAGCAATCCGGGACTAGCGGCACTCCCTGGGGCCAACGCCCTGACTTAC. Amino acids: CASNPGLAALPGANALTY.

The rearrangement joins TRBV10-2 to TRBJ2-5; D uncertain. V shed 7 bases and J shed 5 bases, with 20 bases lying between them. CDR3 size: 15 residues. The germline gives CDR1 WSHSY, CDR2 SAAADI. As DNA, the CDR3 is TGCGCCAGCACTGGTACCGGCCTAGGAGTGGAGACCCAGTACTTC. As protein: CASTGTGLGVETQYF.

With regard to this clonotype: Mismatch with germline at one junction end may stem from a read error. The chain has TRBV29-1 and TRBJ2-2; D may be TRBD1 or TRBD2 (5 bases each). This CDR3 comprises 12 residues. CDR1 and CDR2 from the germline V gene are SQVTM and ANQGSEA. DNA of the CDR3: TGCAGCGTTGTTGACAGCATCGGGAAGCTGTTCTTT. Protein: CSVVDSIGKLFF.

Turning to this clonotype: A junction boundary mismatches the germline segment, possibly from a read error. V is TRBV29-1 and J is TRBJ1-2; D is undetermined. The CDR3 runs to 16 residues. From germline, CDR1 is SQVTM and CDR2 ANQGSEA. CDR3 DNA sequence: TGCAGCATTGCCCCCTATCAATCCTCGGGAGAAGATGGCCACAGCTTC. This codes for CSIAPYQSSGEDGHSF.